The sequence of this T cell receptor beta chain was determined in a study of human T cells and chemical hapten exposure. Individual cDNA molecules each carried unique molecular identifiers attached by the library. In the original processing: A per-sample median of around 91,000 TCRs was observed, with counts ranging from roughly 23,224 to 700,000. TCRdb called the RACE reads again in MiXCR, with one record for every CDR3 protein. For this entry, the V and J calls and clone size follow TCRdb and not the study's own pipeline. The profile shows approximately 340,000 distinct CDR3 sequences, under 9% of them singletons. In germline, CDR1 is LGHNA, CDR2 YSLEER. CDR3 size: 16 residues. V dropped 0 bases and J dropped 3; count of bases not matched to a gene: 8. Study-level findings and limits: TCRs at a frequency above 1 in 1000 stayed unchanged with DPC sensitization.

Time point denoted: patch test 1, 2 weeks after DPC sensitization. Regarding treatment: therapeutic diphenylcyclopropenone sensitization with weekly scalp DPC. Venepuncture was done earlier than the placement of each patch test. This clonotype occurred a few times. Its specificity is unknown. The sample in question was whole blood, obtained in connection with sensitization to the hapten diphenylcyclopropenone (DPC). The TCR originated in a woman under 30 with alopecia areata. Some clones in this sample may be carry-over from other donors' samples. V and J are TRBV4-3 and TRBJ2-7; TRBD1 agrees at 7 bases. The CDR3 spells CASSQDARDRVYEQYF. DNA for the CDR3: TGCGCCAGCAGCCAAGATGCCCGGGACAGAGTCTACGAGCAGTACTTC.